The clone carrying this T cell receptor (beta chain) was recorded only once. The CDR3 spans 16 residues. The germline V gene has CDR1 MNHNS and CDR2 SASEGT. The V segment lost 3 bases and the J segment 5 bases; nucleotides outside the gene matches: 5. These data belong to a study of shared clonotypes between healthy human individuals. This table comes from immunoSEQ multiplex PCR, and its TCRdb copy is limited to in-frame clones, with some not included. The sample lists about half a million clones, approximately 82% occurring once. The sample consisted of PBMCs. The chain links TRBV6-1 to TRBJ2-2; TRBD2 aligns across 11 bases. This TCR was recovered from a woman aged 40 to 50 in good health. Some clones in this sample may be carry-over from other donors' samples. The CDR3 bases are TGTGCCAGCAGTGATATTAGCGGGAGGGGTACCGGGGAGCTGTTTTTT. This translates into CASSDISGRGTGELFF.